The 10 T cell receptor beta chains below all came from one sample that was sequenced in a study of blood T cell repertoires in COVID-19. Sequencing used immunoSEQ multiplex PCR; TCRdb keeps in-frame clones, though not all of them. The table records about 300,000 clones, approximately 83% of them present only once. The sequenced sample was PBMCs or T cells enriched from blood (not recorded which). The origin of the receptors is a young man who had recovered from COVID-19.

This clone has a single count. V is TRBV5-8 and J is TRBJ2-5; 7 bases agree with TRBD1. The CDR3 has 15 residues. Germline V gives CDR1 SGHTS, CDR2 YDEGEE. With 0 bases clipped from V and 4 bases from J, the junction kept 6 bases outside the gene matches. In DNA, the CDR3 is TGTGCCAGCAGCTTGGAGGGCAGGGGGAGAGAGACCCAGTACTTC. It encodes CASSLEGRGRETQYF.

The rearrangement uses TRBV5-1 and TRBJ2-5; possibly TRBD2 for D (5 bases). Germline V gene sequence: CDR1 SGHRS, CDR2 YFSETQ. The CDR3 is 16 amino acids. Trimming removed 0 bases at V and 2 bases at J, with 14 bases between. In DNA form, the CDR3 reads TGCGCCAGCAGCTTGGGGACTTCTTTGGCGCAAGAGACCCAGTACTTC. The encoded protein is CASSLGTSLAQETQYF.

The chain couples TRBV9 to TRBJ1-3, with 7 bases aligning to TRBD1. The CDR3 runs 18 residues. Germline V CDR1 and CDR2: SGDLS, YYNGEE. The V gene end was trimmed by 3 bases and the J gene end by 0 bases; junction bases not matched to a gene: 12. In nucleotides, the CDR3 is TGTGCCAGCAGCGACTCCAGCACAGGGGACAACTCTGGAAACACCATATATTTT. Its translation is CASSDSSTGDNSGNTIYF. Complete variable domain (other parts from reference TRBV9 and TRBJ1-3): DSGVTQTPKHLITATGQRVTLRCSPRSGDLSVYWYQQSLDQGLQFLIQYYNGEERAKGNILERFSAQQFPDLHSELNLSSLELGDSALYFCASSDSSTGDNSGNTIYFGEGSWLTVV.

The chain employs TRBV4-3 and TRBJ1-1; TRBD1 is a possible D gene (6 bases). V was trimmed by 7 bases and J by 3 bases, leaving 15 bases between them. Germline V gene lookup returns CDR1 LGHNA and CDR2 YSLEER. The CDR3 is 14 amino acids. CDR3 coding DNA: TGCGCCAGCACCTTGGGGGCCGCGGACACTGAAGCTTTCTTT. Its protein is CASTLGAADTEAFF.

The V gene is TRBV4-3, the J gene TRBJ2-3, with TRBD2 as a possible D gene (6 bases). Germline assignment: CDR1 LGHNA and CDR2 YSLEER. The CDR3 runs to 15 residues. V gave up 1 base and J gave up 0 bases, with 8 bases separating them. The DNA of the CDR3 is TGCGCCAGCAGCCAAGCTGGGACTAGCACAGATACGCAGTATTTT. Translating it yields CASSQAGTSTDTQYF.

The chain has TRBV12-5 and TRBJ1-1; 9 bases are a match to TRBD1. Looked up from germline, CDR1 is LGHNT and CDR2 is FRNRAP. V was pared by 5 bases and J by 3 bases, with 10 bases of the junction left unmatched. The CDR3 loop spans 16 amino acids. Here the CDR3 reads CASGPNRGPEDTEAFF. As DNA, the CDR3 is TGTGCTAGTGGTCCAAACAGGGGGCCAGAGGACACTGAAGCTTTCTTT.

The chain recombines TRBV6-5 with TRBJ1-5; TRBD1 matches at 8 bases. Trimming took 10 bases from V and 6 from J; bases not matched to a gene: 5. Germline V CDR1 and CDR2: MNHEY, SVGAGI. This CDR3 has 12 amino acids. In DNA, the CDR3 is TGTGCCATCCAGGGGGCGGGTCAGCCCCAGCATTTT. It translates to CAIQGAGQPQHF.

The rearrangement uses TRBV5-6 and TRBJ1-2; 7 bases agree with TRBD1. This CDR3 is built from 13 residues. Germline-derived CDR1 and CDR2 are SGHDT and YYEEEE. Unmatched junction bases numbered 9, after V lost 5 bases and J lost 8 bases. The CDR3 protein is CASSDRALGGYTF. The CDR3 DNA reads TGTGCCAGCAGTGACAGGGCCTTGGGAGGCTACACCTTC.

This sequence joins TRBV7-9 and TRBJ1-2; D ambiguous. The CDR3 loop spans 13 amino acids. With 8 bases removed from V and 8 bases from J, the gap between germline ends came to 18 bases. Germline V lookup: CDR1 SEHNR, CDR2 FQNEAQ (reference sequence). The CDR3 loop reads CASHPDFSAGYTF. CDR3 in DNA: TGTGCCAGCCATCCGGACTTCAGCGCAGGCTACACCTTC.

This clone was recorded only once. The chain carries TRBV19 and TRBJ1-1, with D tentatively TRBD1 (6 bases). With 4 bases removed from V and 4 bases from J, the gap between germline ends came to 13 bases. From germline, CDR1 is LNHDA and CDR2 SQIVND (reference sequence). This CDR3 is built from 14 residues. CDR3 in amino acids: CASSRAQGLTEAFF. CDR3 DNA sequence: TGTGCCAGTAGTAGAGCCCAGGGGCTCACTGAAGCTTTCTTT.